The 23 T cell receptor beta chains presented below share a single source sample, sequenced in a study of T cell responses to AZD1222 COVID-19 vaccine. Sequenced by immunoSEQ multiplex PCR; TCRdb stores in-frame clones only, minus some. The profile shows 100,000 to 150,000 clones, approximately 91% of them singletons. The sample was peripheral blood, taken on day 0 of AZD1222 vaccination. These receptors were obtained from an adult in good health.

This chain uses TRBV5-6 with TRBJ1-1; D is uncertain. V gave up 1 base and J gave up 10 bases, with 2 bases separating them. Germline CDR1 reads SGHDT; CDR2 reads YYEEEE. The CDR3 consists of 9 residues. The CDR3 spells CASSLRAFF. The CDR3 DNA is TGTGCCAGCAGCTTGAGAGCTTTCTTT. Looking up the rest from reference TRBV5-6 and TRBJ1-1 gives the full variable domain: DAGVTQSPTHLIKTRGQQVTLRCSPKSGHDTVSWYQQALGQGPQFIFQYYEEEERQRGNFPDRFSGHQFPNYSSELNVNALLLGDSALYLCASSLRAFFGQGTRLTVV.

The rearrangement joins TRBV7-2 to TRBJ1-2; tentatively, D is TRBD1 (5 bases). Per germline, CDR1 SGHTA and CDR2 FQGNSA. Trimming removed 3 bases at V and 0 bases at J, with 14 bases between. The CDR3 length is 16 residues. DNA of the CDR3: TGTGCCAGCAGCTTGTATACCGGGACCTCTAACTATGGCTACACCTTC. This sequence encodes CASSLYTGTSNYGYTF.

This chain connects TRBV11-2 to TRBJ1-1; 8 positions match TRBD1. CDR3 size: 12 residues. Germline V gene lookup returns CDR1 SGHAT and CDR2 FQNNGV. Unmatched junction bases numbered 1, after V lost 6 bases and J lost 4 bases. As DNA, the CDR3 is TGTGCCAGCAGTGACAGGGGCACTGAAGCTTTCTTT. This translates into CASSDRGTEAFF.

The chain links TRBV27 to TRBJ2-7, with unresolved D. The CDR3 runs to 15 residues. Germline CDR1 reads MNHEY; CDR2 reads SMNVEV (reference sequence). Trimming removed 7 bases from V and 0 bases from J, with 16 bases in between. This chain's CDR3 is CASKVNPLPSYEQYF. The DNA for the CDR3 is TGTGCCAGCAAGGTTAACCCACTACCCTCCTACGAGCAGTACTTC.

The chain carries TRBV11-3 and TRBJ2-3, with 7 bases aligning to TRBD1. The CDR3 runs to 17 residues. The germline V gene has CDR1 SGHNT and CDR2 YENEEA. V shed 5 bases and J 2 bases; nucleotides not matched to a gene: 13. CDR3 DNA: TGTGCCAGCAGCCCTTTTACAGGGGTCCTGTACACAGATACGCAGTATTTT. Protein sequence: CASSPFTGVLYTDTQYF.

V and J are TRBV6-1 and TRBJ2-2; D is undetermined. V gave up 0 bases and J gave up 6 bases, with 8 bases separating them. Germline lookup yields CDR1 MNHNS and CDR2 SASEGT. The CDR3 runs to 14 residues. CDR3 in amino acids: CASSEAYRAGELFF. The CDR3 nucleotides are TGTGCCAGCAGTGAAGCCTACCGGGCCGGGGAGCTGTTTTTT.

The gene calls are TRBV10-3 and TRBJ1-2; D possibly corresponds to TRBD1 (6 bases). The CDR3 consists of 14 residues. Germline CDR1 reads ENHRY; CDR2 reads SYGVKD. Trimming left V 2 bases short and J 6 bases short, with 13 bases between. The CDR3 sequence: CAISETGRINGYTF. For the CDR3, the DNA is TGTGCCATCAGTGAGACAGGGCGCATAAATGGCTACACCTTC.

This clone was counted a single time. The chain combines TRBV6-1 with TRBJ1-5, with D hard to call. The length of the CDR3 is 15 residues. The germline V gene encodes CDR1 MNHNS and CDR2 SASEGT. The V and J ends lost 2 bases and 6 bases respectively, with 14 bases between them. In DNA form, the CDR3 reads TGTGCCAGCAGTGAACGTGACCTTAGGGCTCAGCCCCAGCATTTT. Protein sequence: CASSERDLRAQPQHF.

This sequence joins TRBV15 and TRBJ2-7, with D maybe TRBD2 (5 bases). Germline CDR1 is LNHNV and CDR2 is YYDKDF (reference sequence). The V end lost 0 bases, the J end lost 3 bases, and 12 bases lay between the germline ends. The CDR3 is made up of 15 amino acids. The CDR3: CATSRELGGSYEQYF. Written as DNA, the CDR3 is TGTGCCACCAGCAGAGAATTAGGAGGAAGCTACGAGCAGTACTTC.

This CDR3 is CASTHRGTGSAEAFF. The CDR3 coding sequence is TGTGCCAGCACCCACAGGGGGACAGGGTCTGCGGAAGCTTTCTTT. The chain couples TRBV27 to TRBJ1-1, with 9 positions matching TRBD1. This CDR3 has 15 residues. Per the germline V gene, CDR1 is MNHEY and CDR2 is SMNVEV (reference sequence). Trimming took 7 bases from V and 8 from J; bases not matched to a gene: 14.

The chain joins TRBV4-3 to TRBJ2-2, with D unclear. Trimming cost V 0 bases and J 0 bases, with 8 bases left between them. The germline CDR1 and CDR2 sequences are LGHNA and YSLEER. The CDR3 totals 16 residues. CDR3 sequence: CASSQDPFANTGELFF. The CDR3 bases are TGCGCCAGCAGCCAAGACCCGTTCGCGAACACCGGGGAGCTGTTTTTT.

The chain employs TRBV12-3 or TRBV12-4 and TRBJ1-2, with a possible D match to TRBD1 (6 bases). The V end was cut by 5 bases, the J end by 4 bases, with 11 bases between. The CDR3 spans 13 residues. The CDR3 DNA is TGTGCCAGCAGTAAACAGGGTTCCTATGGCTACACCTTC. Its translation is CASSKQGSYGYTF.

The chain carries TRBV29-1 and TRBJ2-1; D unresolved. CDR1 and CDR2 from the germline V gene are SQVTM and ANQGSEA. The CDR3 runs to 14 residues. With 5 bases removed from V and 0 bases from J, the gap between germline ends came to 11 bases. The CDR3 sequence is CSVKAGFSYNEQFF. CDR3 DNA: TGCAGCGTTAAGGCTGGGTTCTCCTACAATGAGCAGTTCTTC.

The chain recombines TRBV5-1 with TRBJ1-6; TRBD1 matches at 7 bases. Germline V gene sequence: CDR1 SGHRS, CDR2 YFSETQ. Trimming removed 4 bases from V and 8 bases from J; junction bases left unmatched: 6. This CDR3 has 14 residues. The DNA for the CDR3 is TGCGCCAGCAGCCAACCGGGACAGCATTCACCCCTCCACTTT. It is translated as CASSQPGQHSPLHF.

V gene TRBV12-3 or TRBV12-4 combines with J gene TRBJ1-1, with TRBD1 as a possible D gene (6 bases). Trimming stripped 6 bases from V and 6 bases from J, with 14 bases between. The CDR3 is made up of 13 amino acids. CDR3 DNA sequence: TGTGCCAGCAGAACAGGGACTATGGCTGAAGCTTTCTTT. Amino acids: CASRTGTMAEAFF.

This clone has just one count. This rearrangement joins TRBV2 to TRBJ2-1; a possible D gene is TRBD1 (5 bases). Germline V lookup: CDR1 SNHLY, CDR2 FYNNEI. The CDR3 has 12 residues. The V gene lost 6 bases and the J gene lost 6 bases, with 9 bases spanning the gap. The CDR3 DNA reads TGTGCCAGCAGGACAGACACCAATGAGCAGTTCTTC. This translates into CASRTDTNEQFF. The variable domain in full, completed from reference TRBV2 and TRBJ2-1, reads EPEVTQTPSHQVTQMGQEVILRCVPISNHLYFYWYRQILGQKVEFLVSFYNNEISEKSEIFDDQFSVERPDGSNFTLKIRSTKLEDSAMYFCASRTDTNEQFFGPGTRLTVL.

This chain connects TRBV12-5 to TRBJ2-7, with D perhaps assigned TRBD1 or TRBD2 (5 bases each). V lost 7 bases and J 1 base, leaving 11 bases between the germline ends. Germline values: CDR1 LGHNT, CDR2 FRNRAP. The CDR3 sequence is 13 residues long. The CDR3 DNA follows: TGTGCTAGTGCACTTGGGGGTTCCTACGAGCAGTACTTC. Residues: CASALGGSYEQYF. Full variable domain (missing parts from reference TRBV12-5 and TRBJ2-7): DARVTQTPRHKVTEMGQEVTMRCQPILGHNTVFWYRQTMMQGLELLAYFRNRAPLDDSGMPKDRFSAEMPDATLATLKIQPSEPRDSAVYFCASALGGSYEQYFGPGTRLTVT.

This chain uses TRBV11-2 with TRBJ1-1; D gene ambiguous. Germline CDR1 SGHAT, CDR2 FQNNGV. The V end was cut by 5 bases, the J end by 3 bases, with 7 bases between. The CDR3 loop spans 12 amino acids. The CDR3 loop reads CASSLIDTEAFF. CDR3 nucleotides: TGTGCCAGCAGCCTAATAGACACTGAAGCTTTCTTT.

The chain recombines TRBV13 with TRBJ1-5; no clear D gene. This CDR3 comprises 15 residues. CDR1 and CDR2 from the germline V gene are PRHDT and FYEKMQ (reference sequence). Between the trimmed V and J ends, which lost 6 bases and 6 bases, there was a span of 18 bases. This chain's CDR3 is CASSQGGGSGQPQHF. For the CDR3, the DNA is TGTGCCAGCAGTCAAGGTGGTGGGAGCGGTCAGCCCCAGCATTTT.

Only one count was recorded for this clone. Possible read error: a much larger clone is one base away. Other DNA sequences in the sample encode the same CDR3. J is TRBJ2-5 and V is TRBV5-1; D gene unclear. V lost 4 bases and J 2 bases, leaving 3 bases between the germline ends. The CDR3 runs to 11 residues. The germline V gene has CDR1 SGHRS and CDR2 YFSETQ. The CDR3 bases are TGCGCCAGCAGCCTTCAAGAGACCCAGTACTTC. Its translation: CASSLQETQYF.

This clone was observed a handful of times. The chain joins TRBV6-5 to TRBJ1-1; weak D call: TRBD1 (6 bases). Per the germline V gene, CDR1 is MNHEY and CDR2 is SVGAGI. Trimming shortened V by 6 bases and J by 8 bases, and 10 bases separated the two germline ends. The CDR3 spans 11 residues. The CDR3 region is CASRLTGEAFF. CDR3 bases: TGTGCCAGCAGACTAACAGGGGAAGCTTTCTTT.

This clone was observed once. The CDR3 DNA reads as TGTGCCAGCGCCATTGGGGCCGACGAGCAGTACTTC. This sequence encodes CASAIGADEQYF. The chain has TRBV7-9 and TRBJ2-7, with TRBD1 as a possible D gene (5 bases). CDR1 is SEHNR and CDR2 is FQNEAQ in the germline V gene (reference sequence). V lost 8 bases and J lost 5, with 13 bases in between. CDR3 length: 12 amino acids.

The chain carries TRBV5-6 and TRBJ2-1; 7 nucleotides align to TRBD2. CDR3 length: 12 amino acids. The germline V gene encodes CDR1 SGHDT and CDR2 YYEEEE. The V gene end was trimmed by 2 bases and the J gene end by 9 bases; junction bases not matched to a gene: 2. For the CDR3, the DNA is TGTGCCAGCAGCTTTGGACTAGTTGAGCAGTTCTTC. Translating gives CASSFGLVEQFF.